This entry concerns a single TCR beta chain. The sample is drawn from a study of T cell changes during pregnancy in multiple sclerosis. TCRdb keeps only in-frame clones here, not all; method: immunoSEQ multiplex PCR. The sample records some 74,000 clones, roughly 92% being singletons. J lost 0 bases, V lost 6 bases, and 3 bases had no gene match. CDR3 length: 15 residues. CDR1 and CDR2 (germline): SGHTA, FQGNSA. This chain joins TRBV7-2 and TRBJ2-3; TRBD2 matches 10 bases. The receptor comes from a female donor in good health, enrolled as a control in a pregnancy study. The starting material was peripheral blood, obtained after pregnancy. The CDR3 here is CASRRTSGSTDTQYF. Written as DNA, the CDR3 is TGTGCCAGCAGGAGGACTAGCGGTAGCACAGATACGCAGTATTTT. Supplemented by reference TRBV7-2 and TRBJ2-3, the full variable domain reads GAGVSQSPSNKVTEKGKDVELRCDPISGHTALYWYRQSLGQGLEFLIYFQGNSAPDKSGLPSDRFSAERTGGSVSTLTIQRTQQEDSAVYLCASRRTSGSTDTQYFGPGTRLTVL.